This TCR beta chain was sequenced for a study of yellow fever vaccine responses in identical twins. The sample holds a few counts of this clonotype. Antigen: not known. TCRdb passed the RT-PCR reads through MiXCR, listing each CDR3 protein once. The table records a few thousand distinct CDR3 sequences, over 50% of them present only once. Study-wide results and limits: After vaccination, twins' T cell response reportedly seemed partly convergent, partly personalized.

The V gene's germline CDR1 is KGHSH and CDR2 LQKENI. This CDR3 region has 14 residues. Trimming took off 1 base at V and 4 bases at J, with 8 bases between the two ends. The sample was T cells from blood (PBMCs), unsorted or a sorted subset (not recorded which), taken before or after yellow fever vaccination (not recorded which). The chain couples TRBV18 to TRBJ2-1, with D possibly TRBD2 on 5 matching bases. This clonotype was sampled from a woman between 18 and 29 years old who received the yellow fever vaccine. CDR3 amino acids: CASSPLPGYNEQFF. In DNA, the CDR3 is TGTGCCAGCTCACCACTCCCGGGGTACAATGAGCAGTTCTTC.